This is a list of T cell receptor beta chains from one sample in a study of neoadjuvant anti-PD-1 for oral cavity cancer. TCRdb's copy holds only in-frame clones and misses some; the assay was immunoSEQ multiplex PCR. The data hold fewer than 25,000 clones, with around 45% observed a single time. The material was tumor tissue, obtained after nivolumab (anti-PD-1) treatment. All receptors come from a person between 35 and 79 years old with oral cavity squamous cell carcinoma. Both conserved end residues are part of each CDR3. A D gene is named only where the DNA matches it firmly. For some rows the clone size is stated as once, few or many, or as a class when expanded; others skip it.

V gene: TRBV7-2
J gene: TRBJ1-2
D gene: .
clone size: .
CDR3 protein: CASSLEYRQITNYGYTF
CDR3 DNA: TGTGCCAGCAGCTTAGAGTACCGACAGATCACCAACTATGGCTACACCTTC

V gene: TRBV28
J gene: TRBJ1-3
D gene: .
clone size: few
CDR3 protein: CASSLGRSTVGNTIYF
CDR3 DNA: TGTGCCAGCAGTTTGGGGCGGTCGACCGTGGGAAACACCATATATTTT

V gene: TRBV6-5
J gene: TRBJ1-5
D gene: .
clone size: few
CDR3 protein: CASSYSSWTQPQHF
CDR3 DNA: TGTGCCAGCAGTTACTCGAGCTGGACTCAGCCCCAGCATTTT

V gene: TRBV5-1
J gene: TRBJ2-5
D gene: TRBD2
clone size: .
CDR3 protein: CASSLRAGGLETQYF
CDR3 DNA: TGCGCCAGCAGCTTGAGAGCGGGGGGGCTAGAGACCCAGTACTTC

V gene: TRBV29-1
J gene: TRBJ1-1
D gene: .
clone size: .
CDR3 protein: CSVGWGVGTEAFF
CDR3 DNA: TGCAGCGTTGGCTGGGGTGTCGGCACTGAAGCTTTCTTT

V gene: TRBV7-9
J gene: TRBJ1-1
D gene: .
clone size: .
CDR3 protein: CASSLDGGKAFF
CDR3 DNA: TGTGCCAGCAGCTTAGACGGGGGTAAAGCTTTCTTT

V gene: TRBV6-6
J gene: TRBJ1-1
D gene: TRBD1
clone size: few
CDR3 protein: CASSYTDRGTEAFF
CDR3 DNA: TGTGCCAGCAGTTACACCGACAGGGGTACTGAAGCTTTCTTT

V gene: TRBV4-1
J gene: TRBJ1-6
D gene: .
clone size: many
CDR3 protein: CASSQAGHLNSPLHF
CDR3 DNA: TGCGCCAGCAGCCAAGCGGGACACCTAAATTCACCCCTCCACTTT

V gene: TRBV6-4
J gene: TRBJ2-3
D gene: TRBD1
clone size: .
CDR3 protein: CASSDGQGADTQYF
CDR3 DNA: TGTGCCAGCAGTGACGGACAGGGGGCAGATACGCAGTATTTT

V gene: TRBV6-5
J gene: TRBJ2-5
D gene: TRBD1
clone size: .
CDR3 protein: CAIQLWDRGSETQYF
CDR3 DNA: TGTGCCATTCAACTTTGGGACAGGGGATCGGAGACCCAGTACTTC

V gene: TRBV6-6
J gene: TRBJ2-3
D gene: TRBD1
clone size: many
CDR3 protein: CASRTGLTDTQYF
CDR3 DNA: TGTGCCAGCAGGACAGGGCTGACGGATACGCAGTATTTT

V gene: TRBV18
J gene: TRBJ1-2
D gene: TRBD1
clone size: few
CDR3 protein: CASSPSDRVYGYTF
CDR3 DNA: TGTGCCAGCTCACCAAGCGACAGGGTATACGGCTACACCTTC

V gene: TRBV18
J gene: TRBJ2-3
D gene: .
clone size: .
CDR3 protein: CASSLRAPGDTQYF
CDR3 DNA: TGTGCCAGCTCTCTCCGGGCTCCGGGGGATACGCAGTATTTT

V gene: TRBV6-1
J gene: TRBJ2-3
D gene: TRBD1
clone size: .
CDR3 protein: CASSGSGTGALGLPDTQYF
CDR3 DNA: TGTGCCAGCAGTGGGAGCGGGACAGGGGCCCTCGGGCTCCCAGATACGCAGTATTTT

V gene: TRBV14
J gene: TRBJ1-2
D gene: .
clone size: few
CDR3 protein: CASSKTRNGYTF
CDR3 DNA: TGTGCCAGCAGCAAGACCAGGAATGGCTACACCTTC

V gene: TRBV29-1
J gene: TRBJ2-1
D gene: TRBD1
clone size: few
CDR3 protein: CSAQQGASEQFF
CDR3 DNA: TGCAGCGCCCAGCAGGGGGCGAGTGAGCAGTTCTTC

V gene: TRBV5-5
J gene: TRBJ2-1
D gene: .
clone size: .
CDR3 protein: CASSLETGSYNEQFF
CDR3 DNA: TGTGCCAGCAGCTTGGAAACAGGGTCCTACAATGAGCAGTTCTTC

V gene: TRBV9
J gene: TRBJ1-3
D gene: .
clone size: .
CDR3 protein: CASSDTGPLSGNTIYF
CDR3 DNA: TGTGCCAGCAGCGACACCGGGCCGCTCTCTGGAAACACCATATATTTT

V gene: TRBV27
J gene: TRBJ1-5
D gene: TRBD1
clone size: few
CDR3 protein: CASRGSGTGNQPQHF
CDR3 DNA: TGTGCCAGCAGGGGTTCCGGGACAGGCAATCAGCCCCAGCATTTT

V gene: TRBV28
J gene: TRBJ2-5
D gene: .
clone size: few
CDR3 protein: CASSFSGRLQETQYF
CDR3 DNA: TGTGCCAGCAGTTTCTCCGGGCGCCTTCAAGAGACCCAGTACTTC

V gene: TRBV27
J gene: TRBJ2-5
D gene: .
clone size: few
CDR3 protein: CASSLAGRETQYF
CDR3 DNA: TGTGCCAGCAGTTTAGCAGGCAGGGAGACCCAGTACTTC

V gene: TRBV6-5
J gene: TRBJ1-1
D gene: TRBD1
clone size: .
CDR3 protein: CASIPFEGGSEVAFF
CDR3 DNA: TGTGCCAGCATCCCTTTCGAAGGGGGCTCGGAGGTGGCTTTCTTT